This TCR beta chain was found in a study of beta chain features in type 1 diabetes. Findings and caveats of the study: Type 1 diabetes patients showed a moderate but significant shortening of TCRB CDR3s in all four CD4+ subsets.

Sequenced material consisted of expressed TCRB transcripts (all of the isolated RNA was reverse transcribed). TCRdb keeps only in-frame clones here, not all; method: immunoSEQ multiplex PCR. Here the sample spans roughly 500,000 clones, over 9.5% being singletons. V lost 5 bases and J 13 bases, leaving 14 bases between the germline ends. The CDR3 covers 12 residues. Germline V gene data show CDR1 as MNHEY and CDR2 as SMNVEV (reference sequence). This clone was counted a few times. What it binds is unknown. The sample was naive CD4+ T cells from blood. This chain uses TRBV27 with TRBJ1-4, with a possible D match to TRBD1 (6 bases). The TCR sequence derives from a young woman in good health. Written as DNA, the CDR3 is TGTGCCAGCAGTCCCCAGGGGAACATACTGTTTTTT. Its translation: CASSPQGNILFF.